One and the same sample provided the 17 T cell receptor beta chains below, sequenced in a study of T cell clonality in common variable immunodeficiency. Profiling relied on immunoSEQ multiplex PCR, and the TCRdb table lists in-frame clones only, not all of them. This sample comprises around 29,000 clones, none seen once only. The sequencing sample was made of peripheral blood mononuclear cells. All receptors derive from a person between 18 and 75 years old in good health.

This clone was observed at least ten times. The CDR3 end lies 3 residues beyond the end of the read and is filled in from the germline J gene. The V gene is TRBV13, the J gene TRBJ2-7; D is uncertain. CDR1 is PRHDT and CDR2 is FYEKMQ in the germline V gene (reference sequence). This CDR3 is 14 amino acids long. V shed 3 bases and J shed 2 bases, with 11 bases lying between them. This CDR3 reads CASSFPGGTYEQYF. The sequenced CDR3 bases are TGTGCCAGCAGCTTCCCCGGCGGAACCTACGAG.

This clone has a count of ten or more. The read gets to within 3 residues of the CDR3 end, and the germline J gene fills in the rest. The chain recombines TRBV12-5 with TRBJ2-7; unclear D gene. Trimming removed 5 bases at V and 0 bases at J, with 14 bases between. This CDR3 contains 15 residues. Per the germline V gene, CDR1 is LGHNT and CDR2 is FRNRAP. The CDR3 protein is CASGPIGFLSYEQYF. The sequenced CDR3 bases are TGTGCTAGTGGTCCCATAGGGTTCCTCTCCTACGAG.

This clone was picked up many times. The read ends 3 residues early relative to the CDR3; the germline J gene fills the gap. V usage is TRBV5-5 and J usage is TRBJ2-7; D call uncertain. The CDR3 covers 15 residues. The V end lost 0 bases, the J end lost 3 bases, and 13 bases lay between the germline ends. CDR1 is SGHKS, CDR2 YYEKEE, per germline (reference sequence). The part of the CDR3 DNA that was read is TGTGCCAGCAGCTTGGTTTCTGACACGGTCTACGAG. Amino acids: CASSLVSDTVYE. The whole CDR3 protein reads CASSLVSDTVYEQYF.

This clone showed up many times. Read data end 3 residues before the CDR3 end; the end is taken from the germline J gene. The J gene is TRBJ2-1, the V gene TRBV19, with 9 bases that match TRBD1. CDR3 length: 15 amino acids. V lost 2 bases to trimming and J lost 4 bases; unmatched junction nucleotides: 3. The V gene's germline CDR1 is LNHDA and CDR2 SQIVND (reference sequence). The CDR3 loop reads CASSIRQGVYNEQFF. The sequenced CDR3 bases are TGTGCCAGTAGTATACGACAGGGGGTATACAATGAG. Using reference TRBV19 and TRBJ2-1 for the parts outside the CDR3, the full variable domain is DGGITQSPKYLFRKEGQNVTLSCEQNLNHDAMYWYRQDPGQGLRLIYYSQIVNDFQKGDIAEGYSVSREKKESFPLTVTSAQKNPTAFYLCASSIRQGVYNEQFFGPGTRLTVL.

This clone was counted many times. Sequencing ends 3 residues short of the CDR3 end; the germline J gene provides the rest. The gene calls are TRBV13 and TRBJ2-7; maybe TRBD2 (6 bases). This CDR3 is 15 amino acids long. The V end lost 7 bases, the J end lost 0 bases, and 16 bases lay between the germline ends. The germline V gene encodes CDR1 PRHDT and CDR2 FYEKMQ (reference sequence). The CDR3 reads CASTPPRLGSYEQYF. Incomplete CDR3 DNA: TGTGCCAGCACCCCACCCCGACTAGGCTCCTACGAG.

This clone showed up many times. CDR3 sequence reads: CASSQGAGGLSTDTQYF. Incomplete CDR3 DNA: TGCGCCAGCAGCCAGGGGGCGGGGGGACTCAGCACAGATACG. The chain recombines TRBV4-1 with TRBJ2-3, with 8 bases matching TRBD2. Read coverage stops 3 residues before the CDR3 terminus; the germline J gene supplies the remainder. Germline V gene data show CDR1 as MGHRA and CDR2 as YSYEKL. The CDR3 contains 17 residues. With 3 bases clipped from V and 0 bases from J, the junction kept 8 bases outside the gene matches.

In the case of this clone: The read ends 3 residues shy of where the CDR3 ends; the end is completed using the germline J gene. The J gene is TRBJ1-1, the V gene TRBV7-9; tentative D call: TRBD1 (5 bases). Germline V gene sequence: CDR1 SEHNR, CDR2 FQNEAQ (reference sequence). The CDR3 totals 15 residues. Trimming stripped 5 bases from V and 0 bases from J, with 13 bases between. The CDR3 bases that were read are TGTGCCAGCAGCCCAGGGAGTGGGATGAACACTGAA. Protein sequence: CASSPGSGMNTE. The full CDR3 is CASSPGSGMNTEAFF.

In the case of this clone: The CDR3 end lies 3 residues beyond the end of the read and is filled in from the germline J gene. The chain recombines TRBV19 with TRBJ2-1; 12 nucleotides match TRBD2. This CDR3 region has 15 residues. With V trimmed by 10 bases and J by 7 bases, 11 bases remained unmatched. Germline CDR1 reads LNHDA; CDR2 reads SQIVND (reference sequence). The CDR3 is CAIQGTSGPSNEQFF. CDR3 DNA, as far as it was read: TGTGCCATCCAAGGGACTAGCGGGCCCTCTAATGAG.

At least ten counts were recorded for this clone. The read halts 3 residues ahead of the CDR3 end, with the missing end drawn from the germline J gene. The J gene is TRBJ1-2, the V gene TRBV5-1; D possibly corresponds to TRBD1 (5 bases). The CDR3 consists of 15 residues. Trimming left V 0 bases short and J 6 bases short, with 15 bases between. Germline CDR1 is SGHRS and CDR2 is YFSETQ. CDR3 sequence: CASSLDASGADGYTF. The sequenced part of the CDR3 DNA is TGCGCCAGCAGCTTGGATGCCTCTGGGGCGGATGGC.

There are a few counts of this clone. The read is 3 residues too short to cover the CDR3 end, so that end is filled in from the germline J gene. V is TRBV18 and J is TRBJ1-2, with 7 positions matching TRBD1. The germline V gene encodes CDR1 KGHSH and CDR2 LQKENI. This CDR3 is built from 13 residues. The covered CDR3 bases are TGTGCCAGCTCACCTTTCCGGGACAGAAAT. Protein: CASSPFRDRN. The entire CDR3 protein reads CASSPFRDRNYTF.

With respect to this clone: The CDR3 end is not reached by the read, which stops 3 residues before it; the germline J gene fills it in. The rearrangement uses TRBV19 and TRBJ2-4; D ambiguous. Germline loops: CDR1 LNHDA, CDR2 SQIVND (reference sequence). This CDR3 is 14 amino acids long. The CDR3 bases that were read are TGTGCCAGTAGTACTCAAGCCGATTCTTATCGT. It encodes CASSTQADSYR. The complete CDR3 reads CASSTQADSYRQYF.

This clone occurred many times. The read falls 3 residues short of the CDR3 end, and the missing part is taken from the germline J gene. The gene calls are TRBV7-3 and TRBJ2-1; 9 nucleotides agree with TRBD2. This CDR3 region has 19 residues. Per the germline V gene, CDR1 is SGHTA and CDR2 is FQGTGA. V lost 0 bases and J lost 4; bases outside the gene matches: 13. This chain's CDR3 is CASSLTTLRLAGTYNEQFF. CDR3 bases read: TGTGCCAGCAGCTTAACCACCCTCCGGCTAGCGGGAACTTACAATGAG.

The sample holds a few counts of this clone. The CDR3 goes on 3 residues after the read ends, and that part is filled in from the germline J gene. This chain connects TRBV2 to TRBJ2-3, with 10 bases lining up with TRBD2. The CDR3 has 14 amino acids. Germline CDR1 reads SNHLY; CDR2 reads FYNNEI. The CDR3: CASTGTSERGTQYF. The DNA read from the CDR3 is TGTGCCAGCACCGGGACTAGCGAGCGGGGGACG.

This clone was picked up many times. The DNA ends 3 residues before the CDR3 does, and the rest of the CDR3 is filled in from the germline J gene. The chain is built from TRBV5-1 and TRBJ1-3, with D unclear. The length of the CDR3 is 15 residues. V gave up 0 bases and J gave up 4 bases, with 11 bases separating them. In germline, CDR1 is SGHRS, CDR2 YFSETQ. The CDR3 DNA, read in part, is TGCGCCAGCAGCTTGGGCCCAGAGGGCGGAAACACC. It is translated as CASSLGPEGGNT. The entire CDR3 protein is CASSLGPEGGNTIYF.

As concerns this clone: The CDR3 end lies 3 residues beyond the end of the read and is filled in from the germline J gene. The chain has TRBV10-3 and TRBJ2-7; TRBD2 might be the D (6 bases). Germline V gives CDR1 ENHRY, CDR2 SYGVKD. This CDR3 comprises 14 residues. V was trimmed by 6 bases and J by 0 bases, leaving 12 bases between them. CDR3 sequence reads: CAISMDYFSYEQYF. The CDR3 DNA, read in part, is TGTGCCATCAGCATGGACTATTTCTCCTACGAG.

A note on this clone: The read is 3 residues too short to cover the CDR3 end, so that end is filled in from the germline J gene. The V call is TRBV11-1, the J call TRBJ2-5; a possible D gene is TRBD1 (5 bases). Germline lookup yields CDR1 SGHAT and CDR2 FQDESV (reference sequence). Trimming removed 6 bases from V and 3 bases from J, with 14 bases in between. This CDR3 comprises 14 residues. The CDR3 here is CASSLGAYKETQYF. The covered CDR3 bases are TGTGCCAGCAGTCTAGGGGCATATAAAGAGACC.

This clone was observed many times. The DNA ends 3 residues before the CDR3 does, and the rest of the CDR3 is filled in from the germline J gene. The chain couples TRBV29-1 to TRBJ1-2; 11 bases agree with TRBD1. The CDR3 totals 15 residues. Trimming removed 6 bases from V and 4 bases from J; junction bases left unmatched: 10. Germline V gene lookup returns CDR1 SQVTM and CDR2 ANQGSEA. This CDR3 is CSVERTGGQVYGYTF. Partial CDR3 DNA: TGCAGCGTGGAAAGGACAGGGGGCCAAGTCTATGGC.